The sequence of this T cell receptor beta chain was determined in a study of blood T cells in healthy people across ages. The study's findings and limits: Diversity of TCR beta per million T cells declined in a roughly linear way with age.

The second PCR ran about 6 to 12 cycles with a sample-barcoded 5' primer and J-beta primers. TCRdb re-called the 5' RACE reads with MiXCR, one entry per CDR3 protein. The table lists approximately 800,000 distinct CDR3 sequences, 58% of them singletons, with over 20% in the top ten. On this clonotype: Its antigen is as yet unknown.

The CDR3 extends over 14 amino acids. The germline V gene has CDR1 SEHNR and CDR2 FQNEAQ (reference sequence). The V call is TRBV7-9, the J call TRBJ2-5, with D possibly matching TRBD1 (7 bases). TRBJ2-7 matches the DNA end more closely, so the J call is doubtful. Sequencing was carried out using blood. The source of this sequence is a man in his thirties or forties in good health. The CDR3 is CASSAGSGGREQYF. The CDR3 DNA reads as TGTGCCAGCAGCGCAGGTTCAGGGGGGCGCGAGCAGTACTTC.